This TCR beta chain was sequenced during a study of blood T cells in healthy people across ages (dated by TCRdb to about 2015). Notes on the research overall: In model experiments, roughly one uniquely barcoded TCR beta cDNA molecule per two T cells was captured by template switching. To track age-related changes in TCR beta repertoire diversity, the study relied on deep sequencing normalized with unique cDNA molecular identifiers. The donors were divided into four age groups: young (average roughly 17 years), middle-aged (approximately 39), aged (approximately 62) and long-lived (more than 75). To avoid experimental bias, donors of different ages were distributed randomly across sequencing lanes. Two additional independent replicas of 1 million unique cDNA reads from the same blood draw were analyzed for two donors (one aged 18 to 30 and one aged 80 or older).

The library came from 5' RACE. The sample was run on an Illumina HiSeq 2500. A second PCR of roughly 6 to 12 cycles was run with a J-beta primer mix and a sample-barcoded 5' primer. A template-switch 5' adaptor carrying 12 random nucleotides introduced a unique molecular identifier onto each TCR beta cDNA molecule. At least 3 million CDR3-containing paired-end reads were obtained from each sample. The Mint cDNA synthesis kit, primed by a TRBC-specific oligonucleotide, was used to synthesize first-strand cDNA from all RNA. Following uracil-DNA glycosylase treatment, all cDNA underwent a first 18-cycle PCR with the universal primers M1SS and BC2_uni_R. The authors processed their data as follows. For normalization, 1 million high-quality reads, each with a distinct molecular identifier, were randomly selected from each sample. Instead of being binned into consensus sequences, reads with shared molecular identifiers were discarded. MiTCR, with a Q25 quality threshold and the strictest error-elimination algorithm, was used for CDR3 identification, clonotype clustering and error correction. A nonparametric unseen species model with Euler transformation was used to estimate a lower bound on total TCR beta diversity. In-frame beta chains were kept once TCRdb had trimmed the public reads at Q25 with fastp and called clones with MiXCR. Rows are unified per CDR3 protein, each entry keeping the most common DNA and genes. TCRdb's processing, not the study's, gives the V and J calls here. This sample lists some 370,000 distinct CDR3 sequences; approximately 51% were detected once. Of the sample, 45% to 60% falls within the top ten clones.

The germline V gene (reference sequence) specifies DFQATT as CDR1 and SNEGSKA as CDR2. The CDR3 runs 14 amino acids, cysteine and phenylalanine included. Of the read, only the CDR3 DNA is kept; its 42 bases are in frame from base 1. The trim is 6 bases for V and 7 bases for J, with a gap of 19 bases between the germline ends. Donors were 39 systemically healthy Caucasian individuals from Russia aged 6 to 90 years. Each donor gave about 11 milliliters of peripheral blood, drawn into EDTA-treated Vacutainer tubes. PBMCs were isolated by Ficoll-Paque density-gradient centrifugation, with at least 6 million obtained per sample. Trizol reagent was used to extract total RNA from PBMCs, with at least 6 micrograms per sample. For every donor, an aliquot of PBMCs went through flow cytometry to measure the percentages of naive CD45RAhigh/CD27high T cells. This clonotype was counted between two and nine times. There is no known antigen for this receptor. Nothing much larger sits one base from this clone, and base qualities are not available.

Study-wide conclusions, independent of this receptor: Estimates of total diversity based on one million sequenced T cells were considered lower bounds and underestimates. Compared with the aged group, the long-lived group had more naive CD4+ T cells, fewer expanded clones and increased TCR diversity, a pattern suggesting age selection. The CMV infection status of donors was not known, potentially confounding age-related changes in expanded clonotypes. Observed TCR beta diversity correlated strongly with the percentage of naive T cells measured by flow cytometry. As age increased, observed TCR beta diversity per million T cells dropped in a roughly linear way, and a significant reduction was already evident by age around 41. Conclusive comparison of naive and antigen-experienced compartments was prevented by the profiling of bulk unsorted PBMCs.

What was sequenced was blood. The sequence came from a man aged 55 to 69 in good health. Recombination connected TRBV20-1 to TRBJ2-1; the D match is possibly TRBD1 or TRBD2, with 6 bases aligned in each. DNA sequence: TGCAGTGCCCCTCACCAAAAAGGGGGGAATGAGCAGTTCTTC. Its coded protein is CSAPHQKGGNEQFF.